This TCR beta chain was retrieved from a study of human T cells and chemical hapten exposure. Study summary: During the approximately 25-week study period, patients had diphenylcyclopropenone applied to the scalp every week. Study outcomes and limitations: DPC sensitization left the count of TCRs above 1 in 1000 unchanged.

The time point denotes: pre-sensitization, week 0. The treatment here: therapeutic diphenylcyclopropenone sensitization with weekly scalp DPC. One entry per CDR3 protein results from TCRdb running MiXCR on the RACE reads. This sample has about 250,000 distinct CDR3 sequences, with approximately 8% found just once. This clonotype was seen a handful of times. Its antigen remains unknown. Specimen: whole blood, collected in connection with sensitization to the hapten diphenylcyclopropenone (DPC). This sequence originates from a man younger than 30 with alopecia areata. Some clones in this sample may be carry-over from other donors' samples.

CDR3 DNA sequence: TGTGCCAGCAGCGCGCGGATACAGGGGGCTAATGAAAAACTGTTTTTT. Translated, it gives CASSARIQGANEKLFF. The rearrangement links TRBV5-6 to TRBJ1-4; 8 positions match TRBD1. Germline V gene data show CDR1 as SGHDT and CDR2 as YYEEEE. J lost 3 bases, V lost 4 bases, and 8 bases had no gene match. The CDR3 runs to 16 residues. The entire variable domain, with the rest obtained from reference TRBV5-6 and TRBJ1-4, is as follows: DAGVTQSPTHLIKTRGQQVTLRCSPKSGHDTVSWYQQALGQGPQFIFQYYEEEERQRGNFPDRFSGHQFPNYSSELNVNALLLGDSALYLCASSARIQGANEKLFFGSGTQLSVL.